This paragraph reports one TCR beta chain. The antigen remains unidentified. Study processing details: Filtering differed for immunoSEQ, which gave only junction sequences without quality scores. Produced via immunoSEQ multiplex PCR; TCRdb's table is partial and in-frame only. Clonal size and the V and J genes are those of that table, whereas D and trimming came from the DNA. The sample has around 600,000 clones; approximately 97% are singletons. This sample was taken from a study of shared clonotypes between healthy human individuals. Study-level points and caveats: The generation probabilities recorded for non-shared clonotypes fell below those of clonotypes shared by all four donors. What naive subsets generally showed was a larger estimated richness than memory subsets showed.

J lost 0 bases, V lost 6 bases, and 15 bases had no gene match. CDR1 MDHEN and CDR2 SYDVKM come from the germline V gene. CDR3 length: 20 residues. Material for sequencing was naive CD4+ T cells sorted from blood. Subset defined: CD45RA+ positively selected. This clonotype originated in a woman aged 25 to 39 in good health. V usage is TRBV28 and J usage is TRBJ1-3, with 12 bases that match TRBD1. CDR3 loop: CASSSPPGQGARSSGNTIYF. The CDR3 DNA reads as TGTGCCAGCAGCTCTCCGCCGGGACAGGGGGCGCGGAGCTCTGGAAACACCATATATTTT.